These 8 T cell receptor beta chains originate from one sample sequenced in a study of shared clonotypes between healthy human individuals. This table comes from immunoSEQ multiplex PCR, and its TCRdb copy is limited to in-frame clones, with some not included. This table has just over 2,000,000 clones, over 85% appearing once. It was CD45RO-negative cells, positively selected for CCR7, that made up naive CD8 cells, with terminally differentiated effector memory CD45RA+ cells excluded. Material: naive CD8+ T cells sorted from blood. The receptor source for this set is a man aged 18 to 29 in good health.

The chain uses TRBV7-2 and TRBJ2-7; 9 nucleotides match TRBD1. The CDR3 runs to 15 residues. CDR1 and CDR2 (germline): SGHTA, FQGNSA. The junction had 3 bases not matched to a gene; V was cut back by 1 base and J by 2 bases. CDR3 bases: TGTGCCAGCAGCTTAGTAGGGACAGGGACCTACGAGCAGTACTTC. It yields the protein CASSLVGTGTYEQYF. Complete variable domain (other parts from reference TRBV7-2 and TRBJ2-7): GAGVSQSPSNKVTEKGKDVELRCDPISGHTALYWYRQSLGQGLEFLIYFQGNSAPDKSGLPSDRFSAERTGGSVSTLTIQRTQQEDSAVYLCASSLVGTGTYEQYFGPGTRLTVT.

This sequence joins TRBV4-1 and TRBJ2-2; D not resolved. This CDR3 comprises 14 residues. Per germline, CDR1 MGHRA and CDR2 YSYEKL. V lost 1 base and J lost 3, with 6 bases in between. CDR3 DNA: TGCGCCAGCAGCCAAGTCCAGGACACCGGGGAGCTGTTTTTT. It is translated as CASSQVQDTGELFF.

This rearrangement joins TRBV2 to TRBJ2-1; D is ambiguous. CDR3 length: 12 residues. CDR1 and CDR2 from the germline V gene are SNHLY and FYNNEI. The ends were cut back, 5 bases at V and 12 bases at J, with 14 bases in the middle. CDR3 amino acids: CASSPLNPWQFF. The CDR3 DNA follows: TGTGCCAGCAGTCCGCTGAACCCCTGGCAGTTCTTC.

This clone has a single count. V usage is TRBV9 and J usage is TRBJ2-5; perhaps TRBD1 as D (6 bases). From germline, CDR1 is SGDLS and CDR2 YYNGEE. This CDR3 region has 15 residues. The ends were cut back, 4 bases at V and 5 bases at J, with 18 bases in the middle. The chain's CDR3 is CASSPQTGTGETQYF. The DNA of the CDR3 is TGTGCCAGCAGCCCGCAAACCGGAACAGGGGAGACCCAGTACTTC.

This chain uses TRBV4-3 with TRBJ2-5; 8 positions agree with TRBD2. V dropped 0 bases and J dropped 5; count of bases not matched to a gene: 14. CDR1 is LGHNA, CDR2 YSLEER, per germline. The CDR3 contains 18 residues. The CDR3 DNA reads as TGCGCCAGCAGCCAAGATTGGGGAGCGGGAGCGGTCGGGGAGACCCAGTACTTC. This translates into CASSQDWGAGAVGETQYF.

This sequence joins TRBV7-6 and TRBJ1-2; no reliable D call. The CDR3 runs 13 residues. Germline V gene lookup returns CDR1 SGHVS and CDR2 FNYEAQ. Trimming pared 1 base from V and 4 bases from J, leaving 7 bases between. The chain's CDR3 is CASSLETGYGYTF. The CDR3 region has the DNA TGTGCCAGCAGCTTAGAGACGGGCTATGGCTACACCTTC.

The J gene is TRBJ2-1, the V gene TRBV4-3; D is possibly TRBD1 (6 bases). From germline, CDR1 is LGHNA and CDR2 YSLEER. The V gene lost 5 bases and the J gene lost 8 bases, with 16 bases spanning the gap. The CDR3 is 14 amino acids. CDR3 protein: CASSDPGKGDEQFF. The CDR3 DNA follows: TGCGCCAGCAGCGACCCGGGGAAGGGGGATGAGCAGTTCTTC.

The rearrangement uses TRBV28 and TRBJ1-5; D not resolved. The CDR3 is made up of 15 amino acids. Per the germline V gene, CDR1 is MDHEN and CDR2 is SYDVKM. V dropped 2 bases and J dropped 3 bases, with 11 bases sitting between them. The CDR3 DNA follows: TGTGCCAGCAGTTTAAGGAGACACTTCAATCAGCCCCAGCATTTT. Translating it yields CASSLRRHFNQPQHF.